The 21 T cell receptor beta chains given below trace back to one sample, sequenced in a study of blood T cell repertoires in COVID-19 (TCRdb year 2020). The library relied on the immunoSEQ multiplex PCR assay. Here the immuneACCESS table is served through TCRdb, limited to in-frame sequences with V and J called. Missing clones are a known gap in these copies; in checked studies unresolved V genes cover under half, and the rest lacks a known reason. This sample has more than 250,000 clones in its table, and around 90% of those were observed once. Of the sample, approximately 6% falls within the top ten clones. The sequenced sample was PBMCs or T cells enriched from blood (not recorded which). Source of these receptors: a middle-aged woman who had recovered from COVID-19.

The chain couples TRBV21-1 to TRBJ1-5; the D call in the table, TRBD1, was not verified against the DNA. TRBV21-1 is marked as a pseudogene. The CDR3 length is 17 residues. CDR3 residues: CASSPLPGGWGNQPQHF. CDR3 nucleotide sequence: TGTGCCTCATCCCCCCTCCCAGGGGGTTGGGGCAATCAGCCCCAGCATTTT.

This sequence joins TRBV10-3 and TRBJ2-7, with 10 nucleotides matching TRBD2. The CDR3 runs 15 residues. Looked up from germline, CDR1 is ENHRY and CDR2 is SYGVKD. V lost 2 bases, J lost 6 bases, and 7 bases stayed unmatched. CDR3 in amino acids: CAISEAGTSASEQYF. The DNA of the CDR3 is TGTGCCATCAGTGAGGCCGGGACTAGCGCAAGCGAGCAGTACTTC.

This clone was detected once. The chain uses TRBV15 and TRBJ2-5, with TRBD1 matching over 9 bases. The germline V gene has CDR1 LNHNV and CDR2 YYDKDF (reference sequence). V trimming: 6 bases; J trimming: 5 bases; junction bases outside the gene matches: 10. The CDR3 spans 15 residues. In DNA form, the CDR3 reads TGTGCCACCAGTCTAGAGGGGGGACAGGGCGAGACCCAGTACTTC. It specifies CATSLEGGQGETQYF. Full variable domain (outside the CDR3, taken from reference TRBV15 and TRBJ2-5): DAMVIQNPRYQVTQFGKPVTLSCSQTLNHNVMYWYQQKSSQAPKLLFHYYDKDFNNEADTPDNFQSRRPNTSFCFLDIRSPGLGDTAMYLCATSLEGGQGETQYFGPGTRLLVL.

This clone was seen only once. V usage is TRBV19 and J usage is TRBJ1-4, with TRBD1 identical over 11 bases. V was clipped by 5 bases and J by 6 bases; unmatched bases: 2. Germline CDR1 is LNHDA and CDR2 is SQIVND (reference sequence). CDR3 length: 14 residues. The CDR3: CASSRGQGDEKLFF. The CDR3 bases are TGTGCCAGTAGTCGGGGACAGGGGGATGAAAAACTGTTTTTT. The whole variable domain, filled in from reference TRBV19 and TRBJ1-4, reads DGGITQSPKYLFRKEGQNVTLSCEQNLNHDAMYWYRQDPGQGLRLIYYSQIVNDFQKGDIAEGYSVSREKKESFPLTVTSAQKNPTAFYLCASSRGQGDEKLFFGSGTQLSVL.

This chain joins TRBV19 and TRBJ1-2; maybe TRBD1 (6 bases). The CDR3 loop spans 13 amino acids. Trimming removed 10 bases at V and 1 base at J, with 13 bases between. CDR1 is LNHDA, CDR2 SQIVND, per germline (reference sequence). CDR3 sequence: CATGRGSNYGYTF. DNA for the CDR3: TGTGCCACCGGAAGGGGGAGTAACTATGGCTACACCTTC.

The chain combines TRBV28 with TRBJ1-2; TRBD1 might be the D (5 bases). V was trimmed by 7 bases and J by 7 bases, leaving 19 bases between them. Germline CDR1 reads MDHEN; CDR2 reads SYDVKM. The CDR3 totals 14 residues. In nucleotides, the CDR3 is TGTGCCAGCACCAAAACCGGGGGTTTGGGTGGCTACACCTTC. Protein: CASTKTGGLGGYTF.

The genes are TRBV6-5 and TRBJ2-3; TRBD1 might be the D (5 bases). Germline CDR1 is MNHEY and CDR2 is SVGAGI. V was shortened by 7 bases and J by 2 bases, with 13 bases between the two germline ends. This CDR3 comprises 14 residues. The CDR3 nucleotides are TGTGCCAGCAAAGACAGCTTAGTCACAGATACGCAGTATTTT. Amino acids: CASKDSLVTDTQYF.

The rearrangement joins TRBV9 to TRBJ1-2; maybe TRBD1 (6 bases). Germline V gives CDR1 SGDLS, CDR2 YYNGEE. V shed 0 bases and J shed 4 bases, with 16 bases lying between them. The CDR3 has 16 amino acids. CDR3 sequence reads: CASSVGDTPRSYGYTF. In DNA, the CDR3 is TGTGCCAGCAGCGTAGGGGACACCCCCCGGAGCTATGGCTACACCTTC.

The chain couples TRBV7-6 to TRBJ2-1, with D uncertain. The V gene lost 3 bases and the J gene lost 9 bases, with 12 bases spanning the gap. Germline V gene data show CDR1 as SGHVS and CDR2 as FNYEAQ. The CDR3 contains 13 residues. This CDR3 is CASSFSLESEQFF. CDR3 coding DNA: TGTGCCAGCAGCTTTTCCCTAGAAAGTGAGCAGTTCTTC.

This chain uses TRBV19 with TRBJ2-7; 8 nucleotides align to TRBD2. With 5 bases clipped from V and 1 base from J, the junction kept 4 bases outside the gene matches. There are 14 residues in the CDR3. Germline-derived CDR1 and CDR2 are LNHDA and SQIVND (reference sequence). The CDR3 reads CASSASGGSYEQYF. Written as DNA, the CDR3 is TGTGCCAGTAGTGCCAGCGGGGGTTCCTACGAGCAGTACTTC.

This clone came up a few times. The chain carries TRBV5-1 and TRBJ1-1; D perhaps matches TRBD1 (5 bases). CDR1 is SGHRS, CDR2 YFSETQ, per germline. CDR3 size: 14 residues. With 7 bases removed from V and 0 bases from J, the gap between germline ends came to 13 bases. CDR3 coding DNA: TGCGCCAGCTCCGGGACTTCCATGAACACTGAAGCTTTCTTT. It specifies CASSGTSMNTEAFF.

The rearrangement links TRBV19 to TRBJ1-5, with no clear D. Trimming stripped 4 bases from V and 2 bases from J, with 12 bases between. Per germline, CDR1 LNHDA and CDR2 SQIVND (reference sequence). This CDR3 region has 15 residues. CDR3 bases: TGTGCCAGTAGTAGTGCCGGGAAGGGCAATCAGCCCCAGCATTTT. Its translation: CASSSAGKGNQPQHF. Supplemented by reference TRBV19 and TRBJ1-5, the full variable domain reads DGGITQSPKYLFRKEGQNVTLSCEQNLNHDAMYWYRQDPGQGLRLIYYSQIVNDFQKGDIAEGYSVSREKKESFPLTVTSAQKNPTAFYLCASSSAGKGNQPQHFGDGTRLSIL.

The gene calls are TRBV6-5 and TRBJ2-2, with 7 positions matching TRBD1. The V gene end was trimmed by 2 bases and the J gene end by 4 bases; junction bases not matched to a gene: 1. The CDR3 has 14 amino acids. CDR1 MNHEY and CDR2 SVGAGI come from the germline V gene. As DNA, the CDR3 is TGTGCCAGCAGTTACGGGACAGCCACCGGGGAGCTGTTTTTT. Protein sequence: CASSYGTATGELFF.

The chain has TRBV6-2 or TRBV6-3 and TRBJ1-5, with D unclear. Looked up from germline, CDR1 is MNHEY and CDR2 is SVGEGT. The CDR3 spans 15 residues. Trimming stripped 2 bases from V and 3 bases from J, with 11 bases between. The CDR3 spells CASSYQERINQPQHF. CDR3 bases: TGTGCCAGCAGTTACCAAGAGCGGATCAATCAGCCCCAGCATTTT.

This clone has only one observation. The V gene is TRBV24-1, the J gene TRBJ2-1, with 9 bases identical to TRBD1. The V gene's germline CDR1 is KGHDR and CDR2 SFDVKD. The CDR3 is 16 residues long. V lost 9 bases to trimming and J lost 7 bases; unmatched junction nucleotides: 15. The CDR3 region is CATGTGFSPNRNEQFF. The CDR3, as DNA: TGTGCCACCGGGACAGGGTTTTCGCCTAATAGGAATGAGCAGTTCTTC.

The rearrangement links TRBV2 to TRBJ1-6, with D possibly matching TRBD1 (5 bases). Trimming left V 1 base short and J 9 bases short, with 10 bases between. The germline V gene encodes CDR1 SNHLY and CDR2 FYNNEI. This CDR3 is 14 amino acids long. In DNA form, the CDR3 reads TGTGCCAGCAGTGAAGTACAGGTCGCTTCACCCCTCCACTTT. Its protein product is CASSEVQVASPLHF.

The chain couples TRBV14 to TRBJ2-3; the D is unclear. V was clipped by 3 bases and J by 2 bases, with 9 bases between them. The CDR3 totals 14 residues. Germline V CDR1 and CDR2: SGHDN, FVKESK. The CDR3 sequence is CASSHGGSTDTQYF. The DNA of the CDR3 is TGTGCCAGCAGCCACGGCGGATCCACAGATACGCAGTATTTT.

This chain uses TRBV6-5 with TRBJ2-3; 10 nucleotides agree with TRBD2. Germline V CDR1 and CDR2: MNHEY, SVGAGI. This CDR3 has 14 amino acids. The ends lost 5 bases at V and 5 bases at J; junction bases unmatched: 4. The CDR3 nucleotides read TGTGCCAGCAGTCCCCGGACTAGCGGAGATACGCAGTATTTT. It translates to CASSPRTSGDTQYF.

This chain joins TRBV11-2 and TRBJ2-7; 7 nucleotides agree with TRBD1. The ends lost 4 bases at V and 0 bases at J; junction bases unmatched: 6. Per germline, CDR1 SGHAT and CDR2 FQNNGV. The CDR3 is 15 amino acids. CDR3 sequence reads: CASSWATGSSYEQYF. CDR3 in DNA: TGTGCCAGCAGCTGGGCGACAGGGAGCTCCTACGAGCAGTACTTC.

This clone has a single count. This chain uses TRBV11-2 with TRBJ2-7; D possibly corresponds to TRBD2 (6 bases). Looked up from germline, CDR1 is SGHAT and CDR2 is FQNNGV. There are 16 residues in the CDR3. V was trimmed by 6 bases and J by 5 bases, leaving 23 bases between them. The CDR3: CASRKLAPKLSHEQYF. The CDR3 DNA reads TGTGCCAGCAGAAAACTAGCCCCCAAGTTGTCCCACGAGCAGTACTTC.

The chain couples TRBV6-5 to TRBJ2-6; weak D call: TRBD2 (5 bases). The CDR3 totals 14 residues. Germline loops: CDR1 MNHEY, CDR2 SVGAGI. V was trimmed by 7 bases and J by 4 bases, leaving 11 bases between them. This chain's CDR3 is CASMEVSGANVLTF. The CDR3, as DNA: TGTGCCAGCATGGAGGTATCCGGGGCCAACGTCCTGACTTTC.